This TCR beta chain derives from a study of CD8+CD57+ T cells in acquired aplastic anemia. About the research overall: Recorded DNA amounts for sorted CD4+ and CD8+ cells had an average of around 3 ug. General study results and limits: Around 30 sequences, all CD8+ CDR3, were shared between patients and controls. Controls did not differ significantly from patients in CD8+ Simpson's diversity.

Genomic DNA, serving as template, underwent TCR beta VDJ and CDR3 profiling. TCRdb fed the reads into MiXCR, producing one record per CDR3 protein. The table records about 220,000 distinct CDR3 sequences, almost 35% of them present only once. About this clonotype: Its antigen is undetermined. This could be a read error, since a much larger clone is one nucleotide away.

The germline V gene has CDR1 DFQATT and CDR2 SNEGSKA (reference sequence). CDR3 size: 15 residues. V lost 4 bases and J lost 5, with 21 bases in between. The sample was sorted CD4+, CD8+, or CD8+CD57+ T cells (not recorded which) from PBMCs. The clonotype originates from a human donor in good health, serving as a control. The chain couples TRBV20-1 to TRBJ2-7; TRBD1 is a possible D gene (6 bases). The DNA of the CDR3 is TGCAGTGCTATAGGTCAGTACCCCTCAGGGGACGAGCAGTACTTC. Translation gives CSAIGQYPSGDEQYF.